The present T cell receptor beta chain was sequenced within a study of T cell changes during pregnancy in multiple sclerosis. CDR3 size: 17 residues. V shed 4 bases and J shed 1 base, with 20 bases lying between them. CDR1 and CDR2 from the germline V gene are SGHRS and YFSETQ. Assay used: immunoSEQ multiplex PCR; TCRdb lists only in-frame clones, some missing. The table shows 90,000 or so clones, with nearly 95% occurring only once. The rearrangement links TRBV5-1 to TRBJ1-1; maybe TRBD1 (5 bases). This clonotype originated in a female donor in good health, enrolled as a control in a pregnancy study. The sample was peripheral blood, taken after pregnancy. The CDR3 region is CASSGRDPQRQNTEAFF. CDR3 bases: TGCGCCAGCAGCGGGAGGGACCCCCAAAGGCAGAACACTGAAGCTTTCTTT.